The text below deals with one T cell receptor (beta chain). Source study methods: It was from reference gene primer amplification that nucleated cell counts were estimated. Produced via immunoSEQ multiplex PCR; TCRdb's table is partial and in-frame only. D and trimming were read from the DNA, whereas the V and J calls and clone size are those reported in that table. This sample carries under 350,000 clones, roughly 85% of them seen once, and the ten largest clones take approximately 9%. Looked up from germline, CDR1 is MNHEY and CDR2 is SMNVEV (reference sequence). The CDR3 is 15 amino acids. V shed 6 bases and J shed 3 bases, with 17 bases lying between them. This record belongs to a study of blood T cell repertoires in COVID-19. Study at large: Donors in the United States, Italy and Spain gave samples during acute or convalescent COVID-19. Sources were T cells, B-cell-depleted T cells, or PBMCs; the material itself was cDNA or gDNA.

This chain links TRBV27 with TRBJ1-1, with D hard to call. The sequence was collected from a woman aged 45-65 years who had recovered from COVID-19. Sequencing was performed on peripheral blood. The chain's CDR3 is CASSLEPPYDTEAFF. The CDR3 DNA sequence: TGTGCCAGCAGCCTTGAGCCCCCATACGACACTGAAGCTTTCTTT.